These 32 T cell receptor beta chains were sequenced from one sample in a study of T-cell reconstitution after alpha-beta-depleted transplantation in children. Library preparation (for TCRbeta) was performed with unique molecular identifiers. TCRdb re-called the PCR reads through MiXCR, storing one row per CDR3 protein. The sample carries around 240,000 distinct CDR3 sequences, approximately 9.9% recorded once. Sequencing was performed on PBMCs from the stem cell graft donor, taken from the stem cell graft. The receptors originated from a human donor who donated a stem cell graft to a child with SCID.

This clonotype was detected many times. The chain uses TRBV4-2 and TRBJ2-7; D is possibly TRBD2 (5 bases). V was clipped by 1 base and J by 2 bases, with 24 bases between them. Looked up from germline, CDR1 is LGHNA and CDR2 is YNFKEQ. The CDR3 runs 19 residues. CDR3 in DNA: TGTGCCAGCAGCCAAGCTTATGGCCTAGCCACCACACGCGCCTACGAGCAGTACTTC. The encoded protein is CASSQAYGLATTRAYEQYF.

In this sample, this clonotype turned up many times. This chain connects TRBV20-1 to TRBJ1-2; weak D call: TRBD1 (5 bases). Germline assignment: CDR1 DFQATT and CDR2 SNEGSKA (reference sequence). The CDR3 contains 15 residues. Trimming took off 2 bases at V and 2 bases at J, with 15 bases between the two ends. CDR3 in DNA: TGCAGTGCTAGATCAGATGGGGGTAAAAACTATGGCTACACCTTC. Translating it yields CSARSDGGKNYGYTF.

There are many counts of this clonotype. J is TRBJ1-3 and V is TRBV4-2; D remains unclear. This CDR3 contains 14 residues. From germline, CDR1 is LGHNA and CDR2 YNFKEQ. The V end was cut by 4 bases, the J end by 5 bases, with 12 bases between. DNA for the CDR3: TGTGCCAGCAGCCGTGGGATCCTCAGAAACACCATATATTTT. It is translated as CASSRGILRNTIYF.

This clonotype appeared a few times. This chain links TRBV12-3 or TRBV12-4 with TRBJ1-3; possible D gene TRBD1, 5 bases. CDR3 size: 13 residues. CDR3 in amino acids: CSTGGDPGNTIYF. DNA for the CDR3: TGTTCTACTGGGGGGGACCCTGGAAACACCATATATTTT.

This clonotype has a count of ten or more. The chain has TRBV9 and TRBJ2-5, with D perhaps matching TRBD2 (5 bases). The germline V and J ends were trimmed by 3 bases and 2 bases, with 14 bases remaining between them. This CDR3 is 15 amino acids long. Germline loops: CDR1 SGDLS, CDR2 YYNGEE. The CDR3 DNA sequence: TGTGCCAGCAGCGCAGGACTGCGGTCGCAAGAGACCCAGTACTTC. This encodes CASSAGLRSQETQYF.

There are many counts of this clonotype. The chain carries TRBV7-9 and TRBJ2-2, with 8 bases identical to TRBD1. Germline V gene lookup returns CDR1 SEHNR and CDR2 FQNEAQ (reference sequence). V dropped 5 bases and J dropped 7; count of bases not matched to a gene: 6. There are 14 residues in the CDR3. As DNA, the CDR3 is TGTGCCAGCAGCCCGGGACAGGACGTCGGGGAGCTGTTTTTT. Protein sequence: CASSPGQDVGELFF.

This clonotype has ten or more counts. The rearrangement links TRBV5-1 to TRBJ1-1; D uncertain. The germline V gene encodes CDR1 SGHRS and CDR2 YFSETQ. The CDR3 is made up of 15 amino acids. Trimming pared 0 bases from V and 0 bases from J, leaving 9 bases between. The CDR3 nucleotides are TGCGCCAGCAGCTTGGAGCCGTTCATGAACACTGAAGCTTTCTTT. This translates into CASSLEPFMNTEAFF.

This clonotype was observed many times. The chain uses TRBV9 and TRBJ2-6; no clear D gene. The CDR3 runs 15 residues. V lost 4 bases to trimming and J lost 2 bases, with 10 bases between them. Germline V lookup: CDR1 SGDLS, CDR2 YYNGEE. The CDR3 bases are TGTGCCAGCAGCCTCGAGGTTCCTGGGGCCAACGTCCTGACTTTC. Translation: CASSLEVPGANVLTF.

This clonotype has at least ten counts. The CDR3 reads CASTQGQIMNTEAFF. CDR3 nucleotide sequence: TGTGCCAGCACCCAAGGTCAAATCATGAACACTGAAGCTTTCTTT. J is TRBJ1-1 and V is TRBV12-3 or TRBV12-4; D call uncertain. V was cut by 7 bases and J by 0 bases, with 15 bases left in between. The CDR3 is 15 residues long.

The table lists this clonotype with many counts. The J gene is TRBJ2-1, the V gene TRBV7-9; 7 nucleotides line up with TRBD1. The CDR3 extends over 14 amino acids. In germline, CDR1 is SEHNR, CDR2 FQNEAQ (reference sequence). The ends lost 5 bases at V and 4 bases at J; junction bases unmatched: 5. The CDR3 DNA follows: TGTGCCAGCAGCCACTGGACAGGTTACAATGAGCAGTTCTTC. Translated, it gives CASSHWTGYNEQFF. The whole variable domain, remainder taken from reference TRBV7-9 and TRBJ2-1, is DTGVSQNPRHKITKRGQNVTFRCDPISEHNRLYWYRQTLGQGPEFLTYFQNEAQLEKSRLLSDRFSAERPKGSFSTLEIQRTEQGDSAMYLCASSHWTGYNEQFFGPGTRLTVL.

This clonotype has ten or more counts. The chain couples TRBV19 to TRBJ1-2; 9 nucleotides line up with TRBD1. Germline CDR1 reads LNHDA; CDR2 reads SQIVND (reference sequence). With 7 bases clipped from V and 4 bases from J, the junction kept 16 bases outside the gene matches. The CDR3 is 17 amino acids. CDR3 nucleotide sequence: TGTGCCAGTACCACGACCTGGGACAGGGAGGATAGCTATGGCTACACCTTC. It codes for CASTTTWDREDSYGYTF.

The chain uses TRBV6-2 or TRBV6-3 and TRBJ2-1; D unclear. Germline-derived CDR1 and CDR2 are MNHEY and SVGEGT. This CDR3 is 15 amino acids long. The V gene lost 2 bases and the J gene lost 6 bases, with 14 bases spanning the gap. The CDR3 DNA reads as TGTGCCAGCAGTTACCTTGGAGTCCCCGTCAATGAGCAGTTCTTC. It is translated as CASSYLGVPVNEQFF.

This clonotype was detected many times. V gene TRBV12-3 or TRBV12-4 combines with J gene TRBJ1-1, with a tentative D call TRBD1 (6 bases). The germline V and J ends were trimmed by 6 bases and 2 bases, with 10 bases remaining between them. This CDR3 has 13 residues. The CDR3 DNA sequence: TGTGCCAGCAGCCGGGACACAAACACTGAAGCTTTCTTT. Translating gives CASSRDTNTEAFF.

By proportion, this clonotype is medium-sized. The chain couples TRBV14 to TRBJ2-7; 10 bases agree with TRBD1. The length of the CDR3 is 14 residues. Germline CDR1 and CDR2: SGHDN and FVKESK. With 5 bases clipped from V and 7 bases from J, the junction kept 8 bases outside the gene matches. The CDR3 coding sequence is TGTGCCAGCAGCGGGGACAGGGGTCCGCGGGAGCAGTACTTC. Its translation: CASSGDRGPREQYF.

This clonotype occurred many times. The chain carries TRBV7-2 and TRBJ2-7; TRBD1 or TRBD2 may be the D gene (5 bases each). CDR3 length: 14 amino acids. The germline CDR1 and CDR2 sequences are SGHTA and FQGNSA. V dropped 3 bases and J dropped 3 bases, with 12 bases sitting between them. CDR3 DNA sequence: TGTGCCAGCAGCTTGCCGGGGCAGAGCTACGAGCAGTACTTC. It encodes CASSLPGQSYEQYF.

This clonotype was counted many times. The chain uses TRBV20-1 and TRBJ1-6, with 8 bases matching TRBD1. This CDR3 region has 16 residues. The germline gives CDR1 DFQATT, CDR2 SNEGSKA (reference sequence). V was clipped by 5 bases and J by 7 bases; unmatched bases: 13. CDR3 in DNA: TGCAGTGCTCGCCGCTCAGGGGGCGCAGGGAATTCACCCCTCCACTTT. Translated, it gives CSARRSGGAGNSPLHF.

Ten or more counts support this clonotype. The chain is built from TRBV5-6 and TRBJ1-1; D not resolved. This CDR3 has 14 amino acids. Germline V gene sequence: CDR1 SGHDT, CDR2 YYEEEE. The V end lost 4 bases, the J end lost 1 base, and 11 bases lay between the germline ends. DNA of the CDR3: TGTGCCAGCAGCCTACCTCCGGGGAACACTGAAGCTTTCTTT. Protein: CASSLPPGNTEAFF.

This clonotype was found many times. The chain has TRBV14 and TRBJ1-1; D not certain. The CDR3 has 13 residues. Germline assignment: CDR1 SGHDN and CDR2 FVKESK. Between the trimmed V and J ends, which lost 0 bases and 3 bases, there was a span of 5 bases. CDR3 residues: CASSQDGYTEAFF. The CDR3 DNA reads TGTGCCAGCAGCCAAGATGGGTACACTGAAGCTTTCTTT.

This clonotype was observed a handful of times. The rearrangement uses TRBV5-1 and TRBJ2-3; D remains ambiguous. V was trimmed by 0 bases and J by 5 bases, leaving 13 bases between them. This CDR3 is 15 amino acids long. The germline V gene has CDR1 SGHRS and CDR2 YFSETQ. CDR3 coding DNA: TGCGCCAGCAGCTTGGCTTCCAACCTCGGAGATACGCAGTATTTT. Translating gives CASSLASNLGDTQYF.

This clonotype was recorded many times. Given a much more abundant clone one base away, this may be a read error. The chain links TRBV7-9 to TRBJ2-2; possible D gene TRBD2, 5 bases. The CDR3 is made up of 13 amino acids. The V and J ends lost 5 bases and 3 bases respectively, with 7 bases between them. Per germline, CDR1 SEHNR and CDR2 FQNEAQ (reference sequence). CDR3 in amino acids: CASSPRDTGELFF. The CDR3 DNA follows: TGTGCCAGCAGCCCGCGGGACACCGGGGAGCTGTTTTTT.

This clonotype has ten or more counts. The chain has TRBV12-3 or TRBV12-4 and TRBJ2-3, with D perhaps TRBD2 (5 bases). V lost 5 bases and J 0 bases, leaving 12 bases between the germline ends. CDR3 length: 15 amino acids. CDR3 DNA sequence: TGTGCCAGCAGTCTCCGACTACCGAGCACAGATACGCAGTATTTT. It yields the protein CASSLRLPSTDTQYF.

This clonotype was detected ten times or more. The CDR3 spells CASSTGTSGNTIYF. CDR3 bases: TGCGCCAGCAGCACGGGGACCTCTGGAAACACCATATATTTT. J is TRBJ1-3 and V is TRBV5-1, with TRBD1 as a possible D gene (5 bases). V lost 4 bases and J 0 bases, leaving 8 bases between the germline ends. The CDR3 sequence is 14 residues long. In germline, CDR1 is SGHRS, CDR2 YFSETQ. Complete variable domain (other parts from reference TRBV5-1 and TRBJ1-3): KAGVTQTPRYLIKTRGQQVTLSCSPISGHRSVSWYQQTPGQGLQFLFEYFSETQRNKGNFPGRFSGRQFSNSRSEMNVSTLELGDSALYLCASSTGTSGNTIYFGEGSWLTVV.

This clonotype was counted many times. This chain connects TRBV20-1 to TRBJ1-2; possibly TRBD1 for D (6 bases). The CDR3 length is 11 residues. Looked up from germline, CDR1 is DFQATT and CDR2 is SNEGSKA (reference sequence). The V and J ends lost 6 bases and 2 bases respectively, with 7 bases between them. DNA for the CDR3: TGCAGTGCGACAGGAAACTATGGCTACACCTTC. This gives the protein CSATGNYGYTF.

Remarks on this clonotype: One end of the junction does not line up with germline, which may come from a read error. The chain couples TRBV20-1 to TRBJ2-2, with 9 bases lining up with TRBD1. The CDR3 is made up of 14 amino acids. Germline V gene lookup returns CDR1 DFQATT and CDR2 SNEGSKA (reference sequence). CDR3 in amino acids: CSARRQGDTGELFF. Written as DNA, the CDR3 is TGCAGTGCTAGGCGACAGGGGGACACCGGGGAACTGTTTTTT.

The V gene is TRBV30, the J gene TRBJ1-2; D perhaps matches TRBD1 (5 bases). The germline CDR1 and CDR2 sequences are GTSNPN and SVGIG (reference sequence). This CDR3 spans 13 amino acids. V dropped 4 bases and J dropped 5 bases, with 14 bases sitting between them. The CDR3 sequence is CAWIGGHIYGYTF. CDR3 DNA: TGTGCCTGGATCGGTGGACACATATATGGCTACACCTTC.

There are many counts of this clonotype. The gene calls are TRBV29-1 and TRBJ2-2; the D is unclear. Germline lookup yields CDR1 SQVTM and CDR2 ANQGSEA. Trimming removed 2 bases at V and 1 base at J, with 5 bases between. The CDR3 runs 13 residues. The CDR3 nucleotides read TGCAGCGTTGAACAGGTGAACACCGGGGAGCTGTTTTTT. Translation: CSVEQVNTGELFF.

This clonotype was counted ten times or more. The V and J genes are TRBV18 and TRBJ1-2; weak D call: TRBD1 (6 bases). The CDR3 sequence is 16 residues long. Germline lookup yields CDR1 KGHSH and CDR2 LQKENI. V was clipped by 6 bases and J by 4 bases, with 21 bases between them. The CDR3 is CASSRDTQNIAYGYTF. The CDR3 bases are TGTGCCAGCTCTCGGGACACCCAGAATATAGCCTATGGCTACACCTTC.

This clonotype was seen many times. V is TRBV4-2 and J is TRBJ2-2; the D gene is possibly TRBD2 (5 bases). The length of the CDR3 is 14 residues. Trimming took 1 base from V and 6 from J, leaving 9 bases between them. Germline V gene data show CDR1 as LGHNA and CDR2 as YNFKEQ. The chain's CDR3 is CASSQVGESGELFF. Here the CDR3 DNA reads TGTGCCAGCAGCCAAGTCGGGGAATCCGGGGAGCTGTTTTTT.

The chain has TRBV20-1 and TRBJ2-2, with D possibly matching TRBD1 (5 bases). Germline V gives CDR1 DFQATT, CDR2 SNEGSKA (reference sequence). Trimming pared 6 bases from V and 5 bases from J, leaving 13 bases between. This CDR3 has 13 residues. The CDR3 sequence is CSAEWTRTGELFF. The CDR3 nucleotides read TGCAGTGCCGAATGGACACGTACCGGGGAGCTGTTTTTT.

This clonotype was seen many times. This chain connects TRBV5-1 to TRBJ1-6; possible D gene TRBD1, 5 bases. Germline-derived CDR1 and CDR2 are SGHRS and YFSETQ. Trimming shortened V by 4 bases and J by 1 base, and 15 bases separated the two germline ends. This CDR3 is built from 17 residues. The CDR3 bases are TGCGCCAGCAGCGCGGGACGGGGAGGGTCCTATAATTCACCCCTCCACTTT. As protein: CASSAGRGGSYNSPLHF. The whole variable domain, remainder taken from reference TRBV5-1 and TRBJ1-6, is KAGVTQTPRYLIKTRGQQVTLSCSPISGHRSVSWYQQTPGQGLQFLFEYFSETQRNKGNFPGRFSGRQFSNSRSEMNVSTLELGDSALYLCASSAGRGGSYNSPLHFGNGTRLTVT.

In its sample, this clonotype was seen a few times. This chain joins TRBV29-1 and TRBJ1-2; 9 bases map to TRBD1. CDR1 SQVTM and CDR2 ANQGSEA come from the germline V gene. This CDR3 region has 13 residues. V dropped 4 bases and J dropped 4; count of bases not matched to a gene: 4. CDR3 loop: CSVVTGGRYGYTF. For the CDR3, the DNA is TGCAGCGTTGTAACAGGGGGCCGCTATGGCTACACCTTC.

This clonotype was seen only a few times. This sequence joins TRBV12-3 or TRBV12-4 and TRBJ1-1; TRBD1 agrees at 9 bases. The trim removed 2 bases at V and 6 bases at J, leaving 4 bases unmatched. The CDR3 is 14 residues long. The CDR3: CASSLRQGVAEAFF. The CDR3 bases are TGTGCCAGCAGTTTAAGACAGGGGGTCGCTGAAGCTTTCTTT.